This T cell receptor beta chain was identified during a study of T-cell reconstitution after alpha-beta-depleted transplantation in children (TCRdb year 2016). About the investigation overall: Using TCR repertoire profiling, the study followed T-cell immune reconstitution in a quantitative way in children after TCRalphabeta/CD19-depleted allogeneic hematopoietic cell transplantation. Summary of the overall study and its limitations: About two months after transplant, the apparently early recovery of alphabetaT-cell counts reportedly depended on just several hundred clones that had expanded rapidly and came from non-depleted graft cells. In some patients, the high TCRbeta diversity seen at day 60 was put down to recipient T cells and intrathymic progenitors that had survived conditioning. Over subsequent months, a decline in hyperexpanded clone frequencies was noted, and after one year, T-cell counts and TCRbeta diversity were mostly ascribed to newly produced T cells.

On this clonotype: Its antigen has not been determined. It has no much larger one-base neighbor in the sample; base qualities were not kept.

The label giving this sample's treatment or condition can be read as: allogeneic hematopoietic cell transplantation with graft depleted of TCRalphabeta T cells and CD19 B cells. The children who served as transplant recipients had been given grafts of TCRalphabeta/CD19-depleted allogeneic hematopoietic cells. The CDR3 sequence holds 15 residues, the cysteine and phenylalanine included. Of all the DNA, just the CDR3 is kept, 45 bases in frame from base 1. The germline V gene supplies CDR1 LGHNT and CDR2 FRNRAP. The V end loses 3 bases and the J end loses 6 bases, and a stretch of 15 bases separates them. Libraries were built with PCR. Sequenced on an Illumina HiSeq 2500. TCR libraries were prepared with molecular barcoding, using unique molecular identifiers to normalize TCRbeta repertoire quantification. TCRdb cleaned the public reads at Q25 with fastp, built clones with MiXCR and kept in-frame beta chains. Rows are combined by CDR3 protein, so each entry shows the most common genes and DNA. The sample table contains 700,000 to 850,000 distinct CDR3 sequences; only one count was recorded for roughly 15% of them. The top ten hold approximately 5% of the sample.

Here the chain combines TRBV12-5 and TRBJ2-4; matching of 5 bases hints at TRBD2 as the D gene. The receptor was derived from a male patient younger than 18 who had a stem cell transplant for acute lymphoblastic leukemia, so the T cells may come from the graft donor. The sequencing used PBMCs, mostly from graft donor cells, collected 360 days after TCRalphabeta/CD19-depleted stem cell transplant. The DNA sequence is given as TGTGCTAGTGGTTTTCTCAACCCGAGCGGAAACATTCAGTACTTC. Translated, it gives CASGFLNPSGNIQYF.